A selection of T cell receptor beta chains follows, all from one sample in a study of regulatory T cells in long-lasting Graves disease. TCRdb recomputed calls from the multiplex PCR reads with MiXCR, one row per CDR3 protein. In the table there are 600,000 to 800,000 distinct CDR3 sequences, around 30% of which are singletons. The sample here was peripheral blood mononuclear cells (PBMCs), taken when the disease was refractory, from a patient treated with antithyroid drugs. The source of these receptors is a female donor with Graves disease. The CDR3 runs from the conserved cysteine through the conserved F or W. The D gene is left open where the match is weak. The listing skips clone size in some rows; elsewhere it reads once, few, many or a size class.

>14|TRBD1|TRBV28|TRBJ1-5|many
CASRKHEQGQPQHF
TGTGCCAGCAGAAAACACGAACAGGGGCAGCCCCAGCATTTT
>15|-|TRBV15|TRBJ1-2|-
CATSRGAGTLYGYTF
TGTGCCACCAGCAGGGGGGCCGGGACCCTATATGGCTACACCTTC
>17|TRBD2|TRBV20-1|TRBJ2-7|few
CSARGDGLAGGMSRQYF
TGCAGTGCTAGAGGGGATGGACTAGCGGGGGGAATGAGTAGGCAGTACTTC
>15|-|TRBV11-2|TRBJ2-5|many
CASSLVGSAGETQYF
TGTGCCAGCAGCTTAGTCGGGTCGGCGGGGGAGACCCAGTACTTC
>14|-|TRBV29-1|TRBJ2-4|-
CGALDSRAKNIQYF
TGCGGCGCCCTGGACAGCCGAGCCAAAAACATTCAGTACTTC
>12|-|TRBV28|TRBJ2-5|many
CASSFFQETQYF
TGTGCCAGCAGCTTTTTCCAAGAGACCCAGTACTTC
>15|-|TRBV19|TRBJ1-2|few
CASNLRGTEGYGYTF
TGTGCCAGCAACCTTCGTGGCACCGAGGGGTATGGCTACACCTTC
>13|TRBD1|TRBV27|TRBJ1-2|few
CASMGDRGVGYTF
TGTGCCAGCATGGGGGACAGGGGGGTTGGCTACACCTTC
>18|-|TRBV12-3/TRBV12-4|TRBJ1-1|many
CASSPNQVVLGWNTEAFF
TGTGCCAGCAGTCCTAACCAGGTAGTATTGGGTTGGAACACTGAAGCTTTCTTT
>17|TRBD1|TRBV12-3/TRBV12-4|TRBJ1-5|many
CASSLDLGQGAHQPQHF
TGTGCCAGCAGTTTAGACTTGGGGCAGGGGGCGCATCAGCCCCAGCATTTT
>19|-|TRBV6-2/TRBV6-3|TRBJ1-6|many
CASRTSRALRGIYNSPLHF
TGTGCCAGCAGGACTTCAAGGGCTCTACGGGGGATTTATAATTCACCCCTCCACTTT
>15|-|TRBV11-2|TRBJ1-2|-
CASSSWGGANYGYTF
TGTGCCAGCAGCTCCTGGGGGGGAGCTAACTATGGCTACACCTTC
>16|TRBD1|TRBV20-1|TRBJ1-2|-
CSVPPGQGKANYGYTF
TGCAGTGTCCCTCCGGGACAGGGGAAAGCTAACTATGGCTACACCTTC
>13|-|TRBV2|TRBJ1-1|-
CAGREAMNTEAFF
TGTGCCGGGAGGGAAGCAATGAACACTGAAGCTTTCTTT
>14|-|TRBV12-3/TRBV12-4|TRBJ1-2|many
CASSPTGEGYGYTF
TGTGCCAGCAGTCCAACCGGAGAGGGGTATGGCTACACCTTC
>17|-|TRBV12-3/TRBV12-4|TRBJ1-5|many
CASTFQTRQYSNQPQHF
TGTGCCAGCACTTTCCAAACCAGGCAGTATAGCAATCAGCCCCAGCATTTT
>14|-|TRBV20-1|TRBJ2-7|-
CSASFRGTACEQYF
TGCAGTGCTAGCTTCAGGGGGACTGCATGCGAGCAGTACTTC
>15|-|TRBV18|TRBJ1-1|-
CASSPVGGVNTEAFF
TGTGCCAGCTCACCTGTCGGGGGAGTGAACACTGAAGCTTTCTTT
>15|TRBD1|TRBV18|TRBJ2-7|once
CASSPLDRAGYEQYF
TGTGCCAGCTCACCACTGGACAGGGCTGGCTACGAGCAGTACTTC
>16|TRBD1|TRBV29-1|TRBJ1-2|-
CSVLKPGTDGRRGYTF
TGCAGCGTTCTAAAACCCGGGACAGACGGGCGTCGGGGCTACACCTTC
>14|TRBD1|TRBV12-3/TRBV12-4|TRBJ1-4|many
CASSRGQGDEKLFF
TGTGCCAGCAGCCGTGGACAGGGAGATGAAAAACTGTTTTTT
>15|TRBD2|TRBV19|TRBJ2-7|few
CASSMRLAGDWEQYF
TGTGCCAGTAGTATGAGGCTAGCGGGAGATTGGGAGCAGTACTTC
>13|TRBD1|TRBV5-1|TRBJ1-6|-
CASKGQDNSPLHF
TGCGCCAGCAAGGGACAGGACAATTCACCCCTCCACTTT
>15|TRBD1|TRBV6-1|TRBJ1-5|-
CASRKGQGRNQPQHF
TGTGCCAGCAGAAAGGGACAGGGGAGAAATCAGCCCCAGCATTTT
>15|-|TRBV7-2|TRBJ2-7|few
CASSLGPGHLGEQYF
TGTGCCAGCAGCTTAGGGCCAGGGCATTTGGGGGAGCAGTACTTC
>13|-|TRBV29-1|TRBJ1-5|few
CSVEGQPNQPQHF
TGCAGCGTTGAAGGACAGCCCAATCAGCCCCAGCATTTT
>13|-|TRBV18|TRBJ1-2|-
CASSPSVGLDYTF
TGTGCCAGCTCACCCTCTGTAGGCCTGGACTACACCTTC
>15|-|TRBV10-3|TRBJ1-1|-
CAISDLFSLNTEAFF
TGTGCCATCAGTGACCTGTTCTCCCTGAACACTGAAGCTTTCTTT
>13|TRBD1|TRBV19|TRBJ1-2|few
CASSISSGGDYTF
TGTGCCAGTAGTATATCGTCAGGGGGTGACTACACCTTC
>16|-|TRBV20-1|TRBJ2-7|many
CSARDPGATSSYEQYF
TGCAGTGCTAGAGATCCGGGTGCCACTAGCTCCTACGAGCAGTACTTC
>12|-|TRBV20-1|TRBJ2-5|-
CSATLRQETQYF
TGCAGTGCTACGTTACGCCAAGAGACCCAGTACTTC
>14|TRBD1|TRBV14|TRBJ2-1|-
CASSQLQGVYEQFF
TGTGCCAGCAGCCAACTCCAGGGGGTTTATGAGCAGTTCTTC